The rows below give T cell receptor beta chains drawn from one sample of a study of T-cell reconstitution after alpha-beta-depleted transplantation in children. TCRdb redid the calling of the PCR reads with MiXCR, one entry per CDR3 protein. The sample consists of around 420,000 distinct CDR3 sequences, about 17% of them appearing once. The sample was PBMCs, mostly from graft donor cells, taken 360 days after TCRalphabeta/CD19-depleted stem cell transplant. These receptors all stem from a boy under two years old who had a stem cell transplant for Wiskott-Aldrich syndrome, so the T cells may come from the graft donor. The CDR3 runs from the conserved cysteine through the conserved F or W. Each record gives: J gene, clone size, V gene, CDR3 protein. Clone size is given for some rows only: seen once, a few or many times, or a class if the clone is expanded.

TRBJ2-1 | . | TRBV6-1 | CASRTGSSYNEQFF
TRBJ2-5 | few | TRBV6-5 | CASSYSKGQGHIEETQYF
TRBJ2-3 | many | TRBV5-1 | CASSPGQGGDTQYF
TRBJ2-2 | . | TRBV11-2 | CASSLGDREIGELFF
TRBJ2-7 | . | TRBV4-1 | CASSQPSGRGKHYEQYF
TRBJ2-1 | many | TRBV12-3/TRBV12-4 | CASSLERLAGEEQFF
TRBJ2-4 | . | TRBV7-2 | CASSFKGPLAKNIQYF
TRBJ2-5 | . | TRBV14 | CASSQRVDSPSRETQYF
TRBJ2-5 | . | TRBV30 | CAWSPGQFQETQYF
TRBJ2-7 | . | TRBV6-1 | CASRGTERYEQYF
TRBJ1-1 | . | TRBV20-1 | CSASPMNTEAFF
TRBJ2-1 | few | TRBV3-1 | CASSQVPGREQFF
TRBJ2-3 | few | TRBV12-3/TRBV12-4 | CASSQTWSTDTQYF
TRBJ1-2 | few | TRBV13 | CASTLGDYGYTF
TRBJ1-3 | few | TRBV20-1 | CSAFTGGSGNTIYF
TRBJ2-7 | once | TRBV6-5 | CASSSAWGARGYEQYF
TRBJ2-7 | few | TRBV15 | CATSRDPLYEQYF
TRBJ1-6 | few | TRBV20-1 | CSARTGGNSPLHF
TRBJ2-1 | . | TRBV5-1 | CASRGGGQGEQFF
TRBJ1-5 | many | TRBV12-3/TRBV12-4 | CASSLGQPQHF
TRBJ1-6 | few | TRBV27 | CASSPLLDNSPLHF
TRBJ2-3 | . | TRBV7-9 | CASSLAPRGFGADTQYF
TRBJ2-3 | few | TRBV19 | CASTRRWVGVYTDTQYF
TRBJ2-1 | . | TRBV6-2/TRBV6-3 | CASSYHGSSYNEQFF
TRBJ2-4 | . | TRBV10-3 | CAISEDLQNIQYF
TRBJ2-5 | once | TRBV6-1 | CASSESLPGTYQETQYF
TRBJ2-3 | . | TRBV10-3 | CAISGRRDTDTQYF
TRBJ2-7 | few | TRBV7-2 | CASSLAVGNEQYF
TRBJ1-5 | many | TRBV2 | CASRGVYSNQPQHF
TRBJ2-5 | . | TRBV7-9 | CASTQRGVIETQYF
TRBJ2-5 | . | TRBV2 | CASSSQGRETQYF
TRBJ2-1 | . | TRBV30 | CAWSVVVYNEQFF
TRBJ2-3 | . | TRBV24-1 | CATSDSGKVDTQYF
TRBJ2-5 | few | TRBV6-5 | CASSYNGQSETQYF
TRBJ2-7 | few | TRBV10-3 | CATIGQGNEQYF
TRBJ1-4 | few | TRBV20-1 | CSARVGAGNEKLFF
TRBJ2-4 | . | TRBV20-1 | CSARDQGGPIAKNIQYF
TRBJ2-1 | . | TRBV4-3 | CASSQEGLAGNEQFF
TRBJ2-2 | . | TRBV11-2 | CASSFRTRRETGELFF
TRBJ2-3 | few | TRBV9 | CASSAIRALPSTDTQYF
TRBJ2-3 | . | TRBV5-1 | CASSPTPLGVSTDTQYF
TRBJ2-2 | few | TRBV5-5 | CASSSGTSWTGELFF